The T cell receptor (beta chain) described here comes from a study of T-cell memory formation after mild COVID-19. Across the study: Largely donor-specific sequence clusters came from two donors.

The CDR3 extends over 11 amino acids. Trimming took 3 bases from V and 6 from J, leaving 9 bases between them. The germline V gene has CDR1 GTSNPN and CDR2 SVGIG (reference sequence). Points from the study as a whole: Some clones that responded turned up in pre-infection memory, which suggests that cross-reactive memory joined in. Clones that shrank (day 15 to 85) were balanced CD4/CD8, whereas later expanders leaned CD4+.

TCRalpha and TCRbeta libraries used 5'RACE with constant-segment primers and UMIs. From the 5' RACE reads, TCRdb called clonotypes with MiXCR, one entry per CDR3 protein. The table shows about 500,000 distinct CDR3 sequences, with roughly 22% occurring only once. This clonotype was found once. Its matching antigen is unknown. V gene TRBV30 combines with J gene TRBJ2-7, with D perhaps TRBD1 (6 bases). Sequencing was performed on PBMCs or a T cell subset sorted from them (not recorded which). This clonotype originated in an adult woman who had mild COVID-19 (a few samples of this study predate the infection). Cell type and time point are not known. Written as DNA, the CDR3 is TGTGCCTGGAGGGTACAGGGCGAGCAGTACTTC. Translating it yields CAWRVQGEQYF. The variable domain in full, completed from reference TRBV30 and TRBJ2-7, reads SQTIHQWPATLVQPVGSPLSLECTVEGTSNPNLYWYRQAAGRGLQLLFYSVGIGQISSEVPQNLSASRPQDRQFILSSKKLLLSDSGFYLCAWRVQGEQYFGPGTRLTVT.